Listed here are 21 T cell receptor beta chains from one sample, sequenced in a study of shared clonotypes between healthy human individuals. TCRdb keeps only in-frame clones here, not all; method: immunoSEQ multiplex PCR. The table records roughly 170,000 clones, approximately 61% of them present only once. Sequencing was carried out using memory CD4+ T cells sorted from blood. As for subset: CD45RA-negative fraction. The source of these receptors is a man aged 25-45 years in good health.

This chain connects TRBV29-1 to TRBJ2-5, with 11 nucleotides matching TRBD1. This CDR3 comprises 15 residues. Germline lookup yields CDR1 SQVTM and CDR2 ANQGSEA. Unmatched junction bases numbered 10, after V lost 6 bases and J lost 4 bases. The CDR3 DNA follows: TGCAGCGTGGAACTGGACAGGGGGCGCACAGAGACCCAGTACTTC. It encodes CSVELDRGRTETQYF.

This chain links TRBV10-2 with TRBJ2-1; 8 bases agree with TRBD1. The CDR3 has 20 amino acids. Trimming cost V 3 bases and J 10 bases; bases outside gene matches: 26. Germline V gene lookup returns CDR1 WSHSY and CDR2 SAAADI. Here the CDR3 reads CASSDSGRGLAQGRMEEQFF. DNA of the CDR3: TGCGCCAGCAGTGATTCTGGCAGGGGGCTGGCACAAGGGCGTATGGAAGAGCAGTTCTTC.

The V and J genes are TRBV20-1 and TRBJ2-1; D uncertain. Germline V lookup: CDR1 DFQATT, CDR2 SNEGSKA (reference sequence). The CDR3 has 11 amino acids. Between the trimmed V and J ends, which lost 7 bases and 4 bases, there was a span of 8 bases. CDR3 sequence: CSEASYNEQFF. The CDR3, as DNA: TGCAGTGAAGCTAGTTACAATGAGCAGTTCTTC.

This chain links TRBV5-1 with TRBJ2-7; a weak D match, TRBD2 (5 bases). V was trimmed by 6 bases and J by 0 bases, leaving 16 bases between them. Germline V gene data show CDR1 as SGHRS and CDR2 as YFSETQ. The CDR3 spans 15 residues. CDR3: CASTASTAGSYEQYF. For the CDR3, the DNA is TGCGCCAGCACCGCATCAACCGCGGGCTCCTACGAGCAGTACTTC.

The chain is built from TRBV5-4 and TRBJ2-5, with TRBD1 as a possible D gene (6 bases). The CDR3 has 14 residues. Trimming removed 4 bases from V and 2 bases from J, with 12 bases in between. Germline loops: CDR1 SGHNT, CDR2 YYREEE (reference sequence). The CDR3 DNA sequence: TGTGCCAGCAGCATACAGGGTTGGCAAGAGACCCAGTACTTC. This sequence encodes CASSIQGWQETQYF. Looking up the rest from reference TRBV5-4 and TRBJ2-5 gives the full variable domain: ETGVTQSPTHLIKTRGQQVTLRCSSQSGHNTVSWYQQALGQGPQFIFQYYREEENGRGNFPPRFSGLQFPNYSSELNVNALELDDSALYLCASSIQGWQETQYFGPGTRLLVL.

This clone was seen a few times. This chain links TRBV19 with TRBJ2-5, with D uncertain. V shed 5 bases and J shed 5 bases, with 12 bases lying between them. Germline CDR1 and CDR2: LNHDA and SQIVND (reference sequence). The CDR3 extends over 13 amino acids. This chain's CDR3 is CASSLRTAETQYF. CDR3 in DNA: TGTGCCAGTAGTCTCCGGACCGCGGAGACCCAGTACTTC.

The chain joins TRBV7-9 to TRBJ2-3; tentative D call: TRBD1 (6 bases). The CDR3 is 14 residues long. CDR1 SEHNR and CDR2 FQNEAQ come from the germline V gene (reference sequence). With 5 bases removed from V and 2 bases from J, the gap between germline ends came to 11 bases. Written as DNA, the CDR3 is TGTGCCAGCAGCCATACAGGGTCCACAGATACGCAGTATTTT. Amino acids: CASSHTGSTDTQYF. Filled out from reference TRBV7-9 and TRBJ2-3, the complete variable domain reads DTGVSQNPRHKITKRGQNVTFRCDPISEHNRLYWYRQTLGQGPEFLTYFQNEAQLEKSRLLSDRFSAERPKGSFSTLEIQRTEQGDSAMYLCASSHTGSTDTQYFGPGTRLTVL.

This clone has a handful of counts. The chain joins TRBV4-3 to TRBJ1-2, with TRBD1 matching 9 bases. This CDR3 has 16 residues. Germline V gene sequence: CDR1 LGHNA, CDR2 YSLEER. V shed 0 bases and J 4 bases; nucleotides not matched to a gene: 6. CDR3 amino acids: CASSQERGGQGYGYTF. CDR3 DNA sequence: TGCGCCAGCAGCCAAGAGAGAGGGGGACAGGGCTATGGCTACACCTTC.

The rearrangement joins TRBV18 to TRBJ2-1, with D tentatively TRBD2 (5 bases). V dropped 2 bases and J dropped 4 bases, with 9 bases sitting between them. Germline V CDR1 and CDR2: KGHSH, LQKENI. The CDR3 is 14 amino acids. The CDR3 region has the DNA TGTGCCAGCTCACCAACGGGGAAATACAATGAGCAGTTCTTC. Translated: CASSPTGKYNEQFF.

The J gene is TRBJ2-7, the V gene TRBV4-1, with 7 bases aligning to TRBD1. Germline V CDR1 and CDR2: MGHRA, YSYEKL. The CDR3 has 16 amino acids. J lost 1 base, V lost 1 base, and 7 bases had no gene match. Written as DNA, the CDR3 is TGCGCCAGCAGCCAAGGACAGACAGGGAATTCCTACGAGCAGTACTTC. It codes for CASSQGQTGNSYEQYF.

V gene TRBV4-3 combines with J gene TRBJ1-3; D gene unclear. The CDR3 sequence is 15 residues long. Germline values: CDR1 LGHNA, CDR2 YSLEER. V lost 1 base, J lost 7 bases, and 14 bases lay in between. CDR3 sequence: CASSQVLRGVNTIYF. The CDR3 nucleotides read TGCGCCAGCAGCCAAGTCCTCCGAGGAGTGAACACCATATATTTT.

The V and J genes are TRBV2 and TRBJ2-2; D may be TRBD1 or TRBD2 (5 bases each). Trimming took 3 bases from V and 6 from J, leaving 17 bases between them. The CDR3 contains 16 residues. Per germline, CDR1 SNHLY and CDR2 FYNNEI. Written as DNA, the CDR3 is TGTGCCAGCAGTGAGAGGGGCGATCGCAGAGCCGGGGAGCTGTTTTTT. Its translation: CASSERGDRRAGELFF.

This chain connects TRBV5-4 to TRBJ2-3; D uncertain. V lost 3 bases and J 0 bases, leaving 8 bases between the germline ends. Germline CDR1 reads SGHNT; CDR2 reads YYREEE (reference sequence). This CDR3 contains 14 residues. The CDR3 loop reads CASSSPTSTDTQYF. CDR3 in DNA: TGTGCCAGCAGCTCCCCGACTAGCACAGATACGCAGTATTTT.

The rearrangement uses TRBV7-8 and TRBJ2-1; 8 positions agree with TRBD2. In germline, CDR1 is SGHVS, CDR2 FQNEAQ. Germline trimming cut 3 bases from V and 3 bases from J; bases unmatched to any gene: 7. The CDR3 extends over 16 amino acids. This CDR3 is CASSLGAGGGYNEQFF. The DNA for the CDR3 is TGTGCCAGCAGCTTGGGGGCGGGAGGCGGCTACAATGAGCAGTTCTTC.

This clone has at least ten counts. This chain connects TRBV27 to TRBJ2-1; 9 positions agree with TRBD2. Germline trimming cut 3 bases from V and 5 bases from J; bases unmatched to any gene: 5. CDR1 and CDR2 from the germline V gene are MNHEY and SMNVEV (reference sequence). This CDR3 region has 15 residues. The CDR3 coding sequence is TGTGCCAGCAGTTTTCGCGGGAGGGCCGACAATGAGCAGTTCTTC. It specifies CASSFRGRADNEQFF.

The chain joins TRBV5-4 to TRBJ2-5; 11 positions match TRBD2. CDR3 size: 15 residues. V was pared by 5 bases and J by 1 base, with 4 bases of the junction left unmatched. CDR1 is SGHNT, CDR2 YYREEE, per germline (reference sequence). DNA of the CDR3: TGTGCCAGCAGTTTAGCGGGAGGGCCCCAAGAGACCCAGTACTTC. Protein sequence: CASSLAGGPQETQYF. The full variable domain, rest sourced from reference TRBV5-4 and TRBJ2-5, is ETGVTQSPTHLIKTRGQQVTLRCSSQSGHNTVSWYQQALGQGPQFIFQYYREEENGRGNFPPRFSGLQFPNYSSELNVNALELDDSALYLCASSLAGGPQETQYFGPGTRLLVL.

The rearrangement links TRBV5-1 to TRBJ2-5; 10 bases are a match to TRBD2. The CDR3 contains 16 residues. Germline CDR1 is SGHRS and CDR2 is YFSETQ. J gave up 4 bases and V 4 bases, and 10 bases lay outside the gene matches. CDR3 sequence reads: CASSPQREGRGETQYF. The DNA of the CDR3 is TGCGCCAGCAGCCCCCAGCGGGAGGGCCGGGGAGAGACCCAGTACTTC.

This clone occurred a few times. The chain joins TRBV27 to TRBJ1-1; no firm D call. CDR3 length: 13 amino acids. Deletions cut 8 bases from V and 3 bases from J, with 13 bases between. The germline gives CDR1 MNHEY, CDR2 SMNVEV (reference sequence). CDR3 sequence: CASAGSPYTEAFF. CDR3 DNA: TGTGCCAGCGCAGGCTCCCCTTACACTGAAGCTTTCTTT.

The chain has TRBV30 and TRBJ1-2; TRBD1 might be the D (5 bases). Trimming removed 5 bases at V and 2 bases at J, with 15 bases between. In germline, CDR1 is GTSNPN, CDR2 SVGIG (reference sequence). The CDR3 runs to 14 residues. CDR3 nucleotide sequence: TGTGCCTGGTCCCCCGACAGCACGAACTATGGCTACACCTTC. This encodes CAWSPDSTNYGYTF. The complete variable domain, with remaining parts taken from reference TRBV30 and TRBJ1-2, reads SQTIHQWPATLVQPVGSPLSLECTVEGTSNPNLYWYRQAAGRGLQLLFYSVGIGQISSEVPQNLSASRPQDRQFILSSKKLLLSDSGFYLCAWSPDSTNYGYTFGSGTRLTVV.

This clone has only a few counts. The rearrangement joins TRBV5-6 to TRBJ2-1; a weak D match, TRBD2 (6 bases). CDR1 is SGHDT, CDR2 YYEEEE, per germline. Trimming left V 4 bases short and J 4 bases short, with 15 bases between. This CDR3 region has 15 residues. CDR3 nucleotide sequence: TGTGCCAGCAGCCGCCCGACTAGGGTTTACAATGAGCAGTTCTTC. Translation: CASSRPTRVYNEQFF.

The J gene is TRBJ1-3, the V gene TRBV15, with D hard to call. CDR3 length: 17 amino acids. In germline, CDR1 is LNHNV, CDR2 YYDKDF (reference sequence). V was trimmed by 5 bases and J by 0 bases, leaving 17 bases between them. The CDR3 loop reads CATSPRDLAFSGNTIYF. As DNA, the CDR3 is TGTGCCACCAGCCCAAGGGATTTGGCATTCTCTGGAAACACCATATATTTT.